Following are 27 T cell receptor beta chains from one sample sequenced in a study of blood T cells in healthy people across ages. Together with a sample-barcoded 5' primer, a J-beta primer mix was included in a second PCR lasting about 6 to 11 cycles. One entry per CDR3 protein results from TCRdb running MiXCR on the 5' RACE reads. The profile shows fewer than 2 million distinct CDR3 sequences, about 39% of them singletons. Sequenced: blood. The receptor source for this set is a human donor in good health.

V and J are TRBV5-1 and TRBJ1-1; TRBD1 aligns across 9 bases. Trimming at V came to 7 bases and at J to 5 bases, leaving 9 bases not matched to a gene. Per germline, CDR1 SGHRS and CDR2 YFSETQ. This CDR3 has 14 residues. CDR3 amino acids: CASCQTGGSTEAFF. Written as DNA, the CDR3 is TGCGCCAGCTGTCAGACAGGGGGATCGACTGAAGCTTTCTTT. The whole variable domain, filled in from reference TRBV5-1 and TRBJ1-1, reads KAGVTQTPRYLIKTRGQQVTLSCSPISGHRSVSWYQQTPGQGLQFLFEYFSETQRNKGNFPGRFSGRQFSNSRSEMNVSTLELGDSALYLCASCQTGGSTEAFFGQGTRLTVV.

CDR3 in amino acids: CSARGDHEAYEQYF. Here the CDR3 DNA reads TGCAGTGCTAGGGGGGATCACGAAGCCTACGAGCAGTACTTC. J is TRBJ2-7 and V is TRBV20-1; D may match TRBD1 or TRBD2 (5 bases each). Germline CDR1 is DFQATT and CDR2 is SNEGSKA (reference sequence). The CDR3 extends over 14 amino acids. The ends were cut back, 3 bases at V and 2 bases at J, with 14 bases in the middle.

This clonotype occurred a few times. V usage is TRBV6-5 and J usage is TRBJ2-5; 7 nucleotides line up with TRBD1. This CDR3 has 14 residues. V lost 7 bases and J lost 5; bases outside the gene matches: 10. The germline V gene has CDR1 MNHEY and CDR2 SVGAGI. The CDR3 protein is CASNSDRSGETQYF. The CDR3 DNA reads TGTGCCAGCAACTCGGACAGGTCGGGGGAGACCCAGTACTTC.

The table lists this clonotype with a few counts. CDR3: CASSQGLSQPQHF. The CDR3 DNA reads TGCGCCAGCAGCCAAGGTCTAAGTCAGCCCCAGCATTTT. This chain uses TRBV4-1 with TRBJ1-5; D is ambiguous. The CDR3 is made up of 13 amino acids. Trimming took 1 base from V and 6 from J, leaving 7 bases between them. From germline, CDR1 is MGHRA and CDR2 YSYEKL.

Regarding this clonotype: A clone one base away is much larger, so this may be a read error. The CDR3 spells CGSSPTGQGLETQYF. As DNA, the CDR3 is TGTGGCAGCAGCCCAACGGGGCAGGGGCTAGAGACCCAGTACTTC. The V gene is TRBV7-3, the J gene TRBJ2-5; D may be TRBD1 (6 bases). Germline V lookup: CDR1 SGHTA, CDR2 FQGTGA. This CDR3 comprises 15 residues.

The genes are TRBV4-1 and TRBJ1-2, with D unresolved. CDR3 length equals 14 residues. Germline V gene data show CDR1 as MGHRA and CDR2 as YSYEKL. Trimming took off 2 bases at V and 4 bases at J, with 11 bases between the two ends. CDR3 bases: TGCGCCAGCAGCCAACCGGGAACTCTCTATGGCTACACCTTC. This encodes CASSQPGTLYGYTF.

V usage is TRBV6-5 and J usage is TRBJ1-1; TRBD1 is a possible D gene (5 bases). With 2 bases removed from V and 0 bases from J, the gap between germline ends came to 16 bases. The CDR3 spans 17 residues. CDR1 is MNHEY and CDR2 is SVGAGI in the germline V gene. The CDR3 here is CASSYQAPGRLNTEAFF. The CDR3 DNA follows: TGTGCCAGCAGTTACCAAGCTCCGGGACGCTTGAACACTGAAGCTTTCTTT.

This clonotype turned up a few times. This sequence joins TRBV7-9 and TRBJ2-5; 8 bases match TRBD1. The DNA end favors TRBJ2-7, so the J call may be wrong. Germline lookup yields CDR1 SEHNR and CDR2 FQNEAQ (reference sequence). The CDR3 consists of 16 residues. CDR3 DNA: TGTGCCAGCAGCTTAGAACCCGGGACAGGTACGATCGAGCAGTACTTC. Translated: CASSLEPGTGTIEQYF.

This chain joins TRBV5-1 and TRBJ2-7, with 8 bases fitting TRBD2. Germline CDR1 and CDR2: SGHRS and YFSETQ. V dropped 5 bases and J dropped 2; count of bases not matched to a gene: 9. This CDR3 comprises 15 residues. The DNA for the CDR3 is TGCGCCAGCAGAAGCGGACTAGCCTATACCTACGAGCAGTACTTC. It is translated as CASRSGLAYTYEQYF.

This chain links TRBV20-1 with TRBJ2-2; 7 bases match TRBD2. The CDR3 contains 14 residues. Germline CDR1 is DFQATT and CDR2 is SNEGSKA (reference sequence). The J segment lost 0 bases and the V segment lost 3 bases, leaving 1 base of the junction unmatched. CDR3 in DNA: TGCAGTGCTAGGCGGGGGACGAACACCGGGGAGCTGTTTTTT. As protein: CSARRGTNTGELFF.

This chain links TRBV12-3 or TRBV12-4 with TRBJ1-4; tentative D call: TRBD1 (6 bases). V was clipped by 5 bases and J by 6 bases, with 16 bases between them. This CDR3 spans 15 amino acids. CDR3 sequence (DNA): TGTGCCAGCAGTATACGGGGGCGGGGGGATGAAAAACTGTTTTTT. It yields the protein CASSIRGRGDEKLFF.

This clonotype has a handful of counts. This chain's CDR3 is CASSSQQRTSVDEQFF. As DNA, the CDR3 is TGTGCCAGCAGCTCCCAGCAGCGTACCTCAGTGGATGAGCAGTTCTTC. This chain connects TRBV7-2 to TRBJ2-1; no reliable D call. The CDR3 spans 16 residues. Trimming removed 4 bases from V and 8 bases from J, with 21 bases in between. Per the germline V gene, CDR1 is SGHTA and CDR2 is FQGNSA.

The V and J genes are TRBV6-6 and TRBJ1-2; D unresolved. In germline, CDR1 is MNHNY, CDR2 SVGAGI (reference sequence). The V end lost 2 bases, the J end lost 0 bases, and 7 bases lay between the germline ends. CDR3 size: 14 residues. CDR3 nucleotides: TGTGCCAGCAGTTACGGAGGCACTAACTATGGCTACACCTTC. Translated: CASSYGGTNYGYTF.

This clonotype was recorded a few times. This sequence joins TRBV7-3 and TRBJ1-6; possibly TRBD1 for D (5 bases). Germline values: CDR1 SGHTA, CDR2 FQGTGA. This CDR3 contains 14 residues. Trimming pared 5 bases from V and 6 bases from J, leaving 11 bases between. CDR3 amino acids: CASSPQGINSPLHF. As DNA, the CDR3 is TGTGCCAGCAGCCCGCAGGGAATTAATTCACCCCTCCACTTT.

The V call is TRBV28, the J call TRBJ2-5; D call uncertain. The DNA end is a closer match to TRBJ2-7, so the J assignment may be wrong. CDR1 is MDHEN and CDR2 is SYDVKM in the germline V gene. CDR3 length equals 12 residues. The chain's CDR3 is CASRRAPSEQYF. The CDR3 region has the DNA TGTGCCAGCAGACGTGCCCCCAGCGAGCAGTACTTC.

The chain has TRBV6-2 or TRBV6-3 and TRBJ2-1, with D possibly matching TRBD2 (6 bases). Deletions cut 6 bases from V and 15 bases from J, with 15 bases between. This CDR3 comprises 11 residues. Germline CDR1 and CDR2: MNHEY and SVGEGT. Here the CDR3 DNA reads TGTGCCAGCAGCTCCGGGACTCAAATGTTCTTC. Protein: CASSSGTQMFF.

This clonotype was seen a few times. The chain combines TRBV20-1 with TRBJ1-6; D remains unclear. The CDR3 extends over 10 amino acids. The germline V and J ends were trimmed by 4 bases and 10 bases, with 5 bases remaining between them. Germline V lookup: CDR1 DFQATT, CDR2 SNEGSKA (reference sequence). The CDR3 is CSATSSPLHF. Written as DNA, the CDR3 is TGCAGTGCTACGTCCTCACCCCTCCACTTT.

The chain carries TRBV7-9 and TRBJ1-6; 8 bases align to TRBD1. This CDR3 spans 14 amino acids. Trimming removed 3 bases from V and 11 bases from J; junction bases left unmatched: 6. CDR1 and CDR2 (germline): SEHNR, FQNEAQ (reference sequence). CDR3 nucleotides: TGTGCCAGCAGCTTTGTGACAGGGGCAGCACCCCTCCACTTT. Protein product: CASSFVTGAAPLHF.

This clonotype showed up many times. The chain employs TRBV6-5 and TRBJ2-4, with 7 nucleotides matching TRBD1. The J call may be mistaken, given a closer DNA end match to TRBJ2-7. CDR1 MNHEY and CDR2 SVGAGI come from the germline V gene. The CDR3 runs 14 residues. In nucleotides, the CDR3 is TGTGCCAGCAGTTTTGGACAGGCTTCGCTCGAGCAGTACTTC. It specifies CASSFGQASLEQYF.

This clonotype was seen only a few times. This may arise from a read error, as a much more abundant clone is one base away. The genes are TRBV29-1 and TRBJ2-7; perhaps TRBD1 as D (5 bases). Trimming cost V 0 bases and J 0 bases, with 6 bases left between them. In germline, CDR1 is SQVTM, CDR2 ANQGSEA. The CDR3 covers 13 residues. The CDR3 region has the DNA TGCAGCGTTGAAGACGACAGCTCCTACGAGCAGTACTTC. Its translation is CSVEDDSSYEQYF.

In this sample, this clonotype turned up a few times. The CDR3 loop reads CASSMAGSPYEQYF. In DNA form, the CDR3 reads TGTGCCAGCAGCATGGCGGGCAGTCCCTACGAGCAGTACTTC. The rearrangement joins TRBV7-9 to TRBJ2-7; the D gene is possibly TRBD2 (5 bases). There are 14 residues in the CDR3. Trimming took 5 bases from V and 2 from J, leaving 13 bases between them. Germline V lookup: CDR1 SEHNR, CDR2 FQNEAQ (reference sequence).

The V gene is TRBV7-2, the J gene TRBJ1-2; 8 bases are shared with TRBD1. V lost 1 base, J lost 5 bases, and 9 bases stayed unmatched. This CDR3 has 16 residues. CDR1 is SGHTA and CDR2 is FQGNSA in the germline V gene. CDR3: CASSLERITGGYGYTF. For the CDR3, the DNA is TGTGCCAGCAGCTTAGAGAGGATAACAGGGGGGTATGGCTACACCTTC.

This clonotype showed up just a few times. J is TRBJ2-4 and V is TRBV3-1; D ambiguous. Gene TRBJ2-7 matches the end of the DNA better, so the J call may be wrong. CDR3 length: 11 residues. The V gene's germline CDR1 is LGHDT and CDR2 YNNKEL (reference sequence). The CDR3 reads CASSQDDEQYF. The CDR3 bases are TGTGCCAGCAGCCAAGACGACGAGCAGTACTTC.

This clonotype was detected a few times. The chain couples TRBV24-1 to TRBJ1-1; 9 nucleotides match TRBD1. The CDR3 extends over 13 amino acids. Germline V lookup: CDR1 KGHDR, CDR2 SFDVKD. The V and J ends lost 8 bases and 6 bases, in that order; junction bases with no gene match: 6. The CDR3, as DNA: TGTGCCACCATGGGACAGGGCCGGGCTGAAGCTTTCTTT. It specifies CATMGQGRAEAFF.

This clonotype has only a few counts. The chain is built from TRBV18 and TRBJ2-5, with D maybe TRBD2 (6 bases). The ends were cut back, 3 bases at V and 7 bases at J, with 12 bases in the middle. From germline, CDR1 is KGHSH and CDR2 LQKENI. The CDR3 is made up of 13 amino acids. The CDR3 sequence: CASSPRLEGTQYF. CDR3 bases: TGTGCCAGCTCACCCCGACTAGAAGGGACCCAGTACTTC.

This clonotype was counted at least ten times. The CDR3 sequence is CSARRPSSYYNEQFF. DNA for the CDR3: TGCAGTGCTAGAAGACCGAGCAGTTACTACAATGAGCAGTTCTTC. The chain uses TRBV20-1 and TRBJ2-1; D call uncertain. Trimming removed 2 bases from V and 3 bases from J, with 14 bases in between. Germline assignment: CDR1 DFQATT and CDR2 SNEGSKA (reference sequence). The CDR3 consists of 15 residues.

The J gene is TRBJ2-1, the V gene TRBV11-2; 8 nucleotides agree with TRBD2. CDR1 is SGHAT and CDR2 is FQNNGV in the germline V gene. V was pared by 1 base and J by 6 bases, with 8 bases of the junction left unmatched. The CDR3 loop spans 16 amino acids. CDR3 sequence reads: CASSLVGAGVSNEQFF. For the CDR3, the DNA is TGTGCCAGCAGCTTAGTTGGAGCGGGGGTTTCCAATGAGCAGTTCTTC. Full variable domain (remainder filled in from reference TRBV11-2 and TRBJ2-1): EAGVAQSPRYKIIEKRQSVAFWCNPISGHATLYWYQQILGQGPKLLIQFQNNGVVDDSQLPKDRFSAERLKGVDSTLKIQPAKLEDSAVYLCASSLVGAGVSNEQFFGPGTRLTVL.